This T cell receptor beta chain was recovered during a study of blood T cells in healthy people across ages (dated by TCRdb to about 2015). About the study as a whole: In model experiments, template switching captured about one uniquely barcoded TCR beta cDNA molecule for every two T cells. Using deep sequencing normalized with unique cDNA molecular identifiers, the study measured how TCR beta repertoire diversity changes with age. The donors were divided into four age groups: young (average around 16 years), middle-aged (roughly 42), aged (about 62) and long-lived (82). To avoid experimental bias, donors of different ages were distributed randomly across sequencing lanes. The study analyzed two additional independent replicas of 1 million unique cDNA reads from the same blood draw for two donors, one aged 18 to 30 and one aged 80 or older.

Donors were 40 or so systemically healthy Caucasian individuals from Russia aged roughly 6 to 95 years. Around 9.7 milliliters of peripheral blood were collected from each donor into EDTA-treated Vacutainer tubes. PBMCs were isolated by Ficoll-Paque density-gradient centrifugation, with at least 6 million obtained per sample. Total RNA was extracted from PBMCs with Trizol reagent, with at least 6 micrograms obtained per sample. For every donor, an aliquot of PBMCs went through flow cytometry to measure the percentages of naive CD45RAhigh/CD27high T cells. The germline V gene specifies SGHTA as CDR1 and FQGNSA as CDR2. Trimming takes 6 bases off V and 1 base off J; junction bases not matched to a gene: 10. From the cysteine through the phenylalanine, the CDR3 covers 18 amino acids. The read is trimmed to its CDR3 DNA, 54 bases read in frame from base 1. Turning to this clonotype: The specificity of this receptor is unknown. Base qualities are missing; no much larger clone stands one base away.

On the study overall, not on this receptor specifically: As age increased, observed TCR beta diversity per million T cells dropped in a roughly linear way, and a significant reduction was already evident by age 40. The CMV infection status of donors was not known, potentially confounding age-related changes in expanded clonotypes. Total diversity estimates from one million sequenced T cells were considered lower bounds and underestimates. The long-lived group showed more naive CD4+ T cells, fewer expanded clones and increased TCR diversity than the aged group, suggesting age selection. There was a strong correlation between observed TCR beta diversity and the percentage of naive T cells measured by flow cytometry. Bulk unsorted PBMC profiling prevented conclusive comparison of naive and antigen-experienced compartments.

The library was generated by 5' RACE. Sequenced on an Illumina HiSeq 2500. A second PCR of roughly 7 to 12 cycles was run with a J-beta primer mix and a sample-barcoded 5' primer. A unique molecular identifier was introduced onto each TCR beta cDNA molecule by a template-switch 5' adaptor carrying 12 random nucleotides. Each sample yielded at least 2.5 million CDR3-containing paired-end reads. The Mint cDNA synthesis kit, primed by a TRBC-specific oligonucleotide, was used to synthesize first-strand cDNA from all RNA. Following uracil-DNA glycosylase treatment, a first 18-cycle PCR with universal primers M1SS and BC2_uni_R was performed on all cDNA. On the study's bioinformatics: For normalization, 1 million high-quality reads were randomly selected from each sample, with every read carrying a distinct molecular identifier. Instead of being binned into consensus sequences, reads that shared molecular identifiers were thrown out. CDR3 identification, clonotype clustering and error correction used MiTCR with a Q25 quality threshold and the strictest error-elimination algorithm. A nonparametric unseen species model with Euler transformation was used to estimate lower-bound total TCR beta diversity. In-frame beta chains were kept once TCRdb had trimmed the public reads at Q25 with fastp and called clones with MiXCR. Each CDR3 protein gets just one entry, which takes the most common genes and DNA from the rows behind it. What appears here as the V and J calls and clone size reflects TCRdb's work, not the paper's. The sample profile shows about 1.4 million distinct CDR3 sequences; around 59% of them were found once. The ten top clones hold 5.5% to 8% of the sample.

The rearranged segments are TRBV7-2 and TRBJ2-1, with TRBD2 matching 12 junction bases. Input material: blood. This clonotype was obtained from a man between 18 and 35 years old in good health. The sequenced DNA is TGTGCCAGCAGACCACGACTAGCGGGGGCCAAGTCCTACAATGAGCAGTTCTTC. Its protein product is CASRPRLAGAKSYNEQFF. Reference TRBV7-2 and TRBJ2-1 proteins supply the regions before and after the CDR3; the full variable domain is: GAGVSQSPSNKVTEKGKDVELRCDPISGHTALYWYRQSLGQGLEFLIYFQGNSAPDKSGLPSDRFSAERTGGSVSTLTIQRTQQEDSAVYLCASRPRLAGAKSYNEQFFGPGTRLTVL.